Presented here are 9 T cell receptor beta chains from one specimen sequenced in a study of cytomegalovirus exposure and HLA in healthy donors. With 60 Vbeta and 13 Jbeta primers, the PCR was carried out. Method: immunoSEQ multiplex PCR; TCRdb's copy keeps in-frame clones and lacks some. The profile shows about 130,000 clones, 75% to 90% of them singletons. The sequenced material came from PBMCs. Receptor source: a woman aged 30 to 39 in good health and CMV-seropositive.

The gene calls are TRBV7-2 and TRBJ1-4; TRBD1 might be the D (5 bases). Germline CDR1 SGHTA, CDR2 FQGNSA. There are 14 residues in the CDR3. V lost 7 bases and J lost 3, with 12 bases in between. CDR3 sequence: CASTSGLANEKLFF. CDR3 nucleotides: TGTGCCAGCACCTCGGGACTCGCTAATGAAAAACTGTTTTTT. The variable domain in full, with the rest retrieved from reference TRBV7-2 and TRBJ1-4, is GAGVSQSPSNKVTEKGKDVELRCDPISGHTALYWYRQSLGQGLEFLIYFQGNSAPDKSGLPSDRFSAERTGGSVSTLTIQRTQQEDSAVYLCASTSGLANEKLFFGSGTQLSVL.

The chain joins TRBV28 to TRBJ2-1; TRBD1 might be the D (5 bases). Trimming pared 6 bases from V and 7 bases from J, leaving 10 bases between. CDR3 length: 12 residues. Germline CDR1 reads MDHEN; CDR2 reads SYDVKM. The CDR3 reads CASRQGRNEQFF. DNA of the CDR3: TGTGCCAGCAGGCAGGGTAGGAATGAGCAGTTCTTC.

The chain joins TRBV19 to TRBJ2-5; a weak D match, TRBD1 (5 bases). CDR1 and CDR2 from the germline V gene are LNHDA and SQIVND (reference sequence). V lost 6 bases and J lost 5, with 13 bases in between. The CDR3 has 13 residues. CDR3: CASSHLKGETQYF. The CDR3 nucleotides read TGTGCCAGTAGCCATTTGAAGGGGGAGACCCAGTACTTC.

The V gene is TRBV4-1, the J gene TRBJ2-1; the match to TRBD2 covers 13 bases. Germline V gene sequence: CDR1 MGHRA, CDR2 YSYEKL. The length of the CDR3 is 16 residues. Losses at the gene ends were 4 bases for V and 10 bases for J; bases not matched to a gene: 10. The CDR3 loop reads CASSRAGGTSGVEQFF. The CDR3 region has the DNA TGCGCCAGCAGCCGGGCGGGCGGGACTAGCGGGGTAGAGCAGTTCTTC.

The V gene is TRBV9, the J gene TRBJ2-2; tentative D call: TRBD1 (6 bases). V lost 2 bases, J lost 1 base, and 9 bases lay in between. Germline V gene sequence: CDR1 SGDLS, CDR2 YYNGEE. This CDR3 has 15 amino acids. This CDR3 reads CASSVRDMNTGELFF. CDR3 coding DNA: TGTGCCAGCAGCGTCCGGGACATGAACACCGGGGAGCTGTTTTTT.

The chain uses TRBV9 and TRBJ2-1; the match to TRBD2 covers 8 bases. V lost 0 bases and J lost 9; bases outside the gene matches: 8. CDR1 is SGDLS, CDR2 YYNGEE, per germline. This CDR3 has 15 amino acids. DNA for the CDR3: TGTGCCAGCAGCGTAGGGCCAGCGGGAGAGTCTGAGCAGTTCTTC. This translates into CASSVGPAGESEQFF.

This chain uses TRBV5-4 with TRBJ1-1, with a weak D call TRBD1 (6 bases). Per the germline V gene, CDR1 is SGHNT and CDR2 is YYREEE (reference sequence). Between the trimmed V and J ends, which lost 4 bases and 4 bases, there was a span of 11 bases. The CDR3 is 13 residues long. The CDR3 bases are TGTGCCAGCAGCAGATCAGGGGTCACTGAAGCTTTCTTT. Residues: CASSRSGVTEAFF.

This chain uses TRBV6-6 with TRBJ1-5; possibly TRBD1 for D (6 bases). Trimming stripped 3 bases from V and 7 bases from J, with 13 bases between. Germline CDR1 MNHNY, CDR2 SVGAGI (reference sequence). The CDR3 sequence is 14 residues long. The CDR3 loop reads CASSYFTGMQPQHF. The CDR3 DNA reads as TGTGCCAGCAGTTATTTCACAGGGATGCAGCCCCAGCATTTT.

Only one count was recorded for this clone. The chain carries TRBV5-1 and TRBJ2-5, with a possible D match to TRBD2 (7 bases). V dropped 3 bases and J dropped 5 bases, with 11 bases sitting between them. The CDR3 totals 13 residues. Germline V CDR1 and CDR2: SGHRS, YFSETQ. CDR3 bases: TGCGCCAGCAGCTCACAGGGAGGGGAGACCCAGTACTTC. Its translation: CASSSQGGETQYF. Complete variable domain (other parts from reference TRBV5-1 and TRBJ2-5): KAGVTQTPRYLIKTRGQQVTLSCSPISGHRSVSWYQQTPGQGLQFLFEYFSETQRNKGNFPGRFSGRQFSNSRSEMNVSTLELGDSALYLCASSSQGGETQYFGPGTRLLVL.